Listed below are T cell receptor beta chains from one sample, sequenced in a study of blood T cells in healthy people across ages. TCRdb recomputed calls from the 5' RACE reads with MiXCR, one row per CDR3 protein. The sample includes roughly 1,500,000 distinct CDR3 sequences, approximately 40% of them seen just once. Sequencing was carried out using blood. Receptors originate from a woman aged 18-30 years in good health. The CDR3 runs from the conserved cysteine through the conserved F or W. Each record gives: clone size, J gene, D gene, V gene, CDR3 length, CDR3 protein, CDR3 DNA. D genes are given only for firm matches. Clone size is given for some rows only: seen once, a few or many times, or a class if the clone is expanded.

abundance: -; j_gene: TRBJ2-7; d_gene: -; v_gene: TRBV9; len: 14; CDR3aa: CASSVSPVAYEQYF; CDR3nt: TGTGCCAGCAGCGTATCACCTGTAGCCTACGAGCAGTACTTC
abundance: -; j_gene: TRBJ2-7; d_gene: TRBD2; v_gene: TRBV3-1; len: 18; CDR3aa: CASSQGRTSGGYFYEQYF; CDR3nt: TGTGCCAGCAGCCAAGGGAGGACTAGCGGGGGTTATTTCTACGAGCAGTACTTC
abundance: -; j_gene: TRBJ2-1; d_gene: -; v_gene: TRBV5-1; len: 16; CDR3aa: CASSLAPRVYYNEQFF; CDR3nt: TGCGCCAGCAGCTTGGCCCCCAGGGTGTACTACAATGAGCAGTTCTTC
abundance: few; j_gene: TRBJ2-1; d_gene: -; v_gene: TRBV7-9; len: 15; CDR3aa: CASSLEGGPAREQFF; CDR3nt: TGTGCCAGCAGCTTAGAGGGCGGTCCTGCTCGTGAGCAGTTCTTC
abundance: many; j_gene: TRBJ1-2; d_gene: -; v_gene: TRBV29-1; len: 13; CDR3aa: CSVDTDMYYGYTF; CDR3nt: TGCAGCGTCGATACCGACATGTACTACGGCTACACCTTC
abundance: -; j_gene: TRBJ2-4; d_gene: -; v_gene: TRBV2; len: 16; CDR3aa: CASRLEEFLAKNIQYF; CDR3nt: TGTGCCAGTAGGCTAGAGGAATTCCTAGCCAAAAACATTCAGTACTTC
abundance: -; j_gene: TRBJ2-7; d_gene: TRBD1; v_gene: TRBV12-3/TRBV12-4; len: 15; CDR3aa: CASSLLDRGGYEQYF; CDR3nt: TGTGCCAGCAGTTTATTGGACAGGGGAGGCTACGAGCAGTACTTC
abundance: -; j_gene: TRBJ2-4; d_gene: -; v_gene: TRBV7-9; len: 16; CDR3aa: CASSLDGRLAKNIQYF; CDR3nt: TGTGCCAGCAGCTTAGATGGAAGGTTAGCCAAAAACATTCAGTACTTC
abundance: -; j_gene: TRBJ2-1; d_gene: TRBD2; v_gene: TRBV12-3/TRBV12-4; len: 16; CDR3aa: CASSRTSGSLGYEQFF; CDR3nt: TGTGCCAGCAGTAGGACTAGCGGGAGTCTGGGATATGAGCAGTTCTTC
abundance: few; j_gene: TRBJ2-7; d_gene: -; v_gene: TRBV29-1; len: 14; CDR3aa: CSARDGTALEEQYF; CDR3nt: TGCAGCGCCCGGGACGGGACCGCCTTAGAAGAGCAGTACTTC
abundance: few; j_gene: TRBJ2-1; d_gene: TRBD2; v_gene: TRBV20-1; len: 15; CDR3aa: CSASGLAVFYNEQFF; CDR3nt: TGCAGTGCGTCCGGACTAGCGGTTTTCTACAATGAGCAGTTCTTC
abundance: few; j_gene: TRBJ2-1; d_gene: TRBD2; v_gene: TRBV7-2; len: 15; CDR3aa: CASSIQRGGGNEQFF; CDR3nt: TGTGCCAGCAGCATTCAGCGGGGGGGCGGTAATGAGCAGTTCTTC
abundance: -; j_gene: TRBJ2-5; d_gene: -; v_gene: TRBV10-2; len: 16; CDR3aa: CASSDWGDELQETQYF; CDR3nt: TGCGCCAGCAGTGACTGGGGGGACGAATTACAAGAGACCCAGTACTTC
abundance: many; j_gene: TRBJ2-7; d_gene: -; v_gene: TRBV20-1; len: 10; CDR3aa: CSGLDTEQYF; CDR3nt: TGCAGTGGTCTGGACACCGAGCAGTACTTC
abundance: -; j_gene: TRBJ2-7; d_gene: -; v_gene: TRBV3-1; len: 14; CDR3aa: CASSLIPDSYEQYF; CDR3nt: TGTGCCAGCAGCCTCATACCGGACTCCTACGAGCAGTACTTC
abundance: few; j_gene: TRBJ1-1; d_gene: -; v_gene: TRBV29-1; len: 12; CDR3aa: CTASHMNTEAFF; CDR3nt: TGCACCGCGTCCCACATGAACACTGAAGCTTTCTTT
abundance: few; j_gene: TRBJ1-5; d_gene: -; v_gene: TRBV29-1; len: 16; CDR3aa: CSVEARIWDVGQPQHF; CDR3nt: TGCAGCGTTGAAGCCAGGATTTGGGACGTCGGTCAGCCCCAGCATTTT
abundance: -; j_gene: TRBJ1-6; d_gene: TRBD1; v_gene: TRBV29-1; len: 14; CDR3aa: CSVEGTEDNSPLHF; CDR3nt: TGCAGCGTTGAGGGGACAGAAGATAATTCACCCCTCCACTTT